A selection of T cell receptor beta chains follows, all from one sample in a study of blood T cell repertoires in COVID-19. Produced via immunoSEQ multiplex PCR; TCRdb's table is partial and in-frame only. The sample has 150,000 to 200,000 clones, over 70% seen once; the top ten hold approximately 2.6%. Sequenced material: peripheral blood. The receptor set was obtained from a man aged 70 or older with acute or convalescent COVID-19. CDR3s include the opening cysteine and the closing phenylalanine or tryptophan. The order of the fields is CDR3 length, V gene, CDR3 protein.

14,TRBV6-2/TRBV6-3,CASSDRGGNSPLHF
15,TRBV2,CASSEFWTPKNIQYF
15,TRBV7-6,CASSLAAGVVNTIYF
15,TRBV5-1,CASSLGGEVNQPQHF
15,TRBV9,CASSETGNVDNEQFF
12,TRBV5-1,CASSLDRAGAFF
13,TRBV23-1,CASSQRSYYGYTF
15,TRBV30,CAWTSGRQVTDTQYF
13,TRBV19,CASRTSGTDTQYF
13,TRBV11-2,CASSLVRRTEAFF
12,TRBV5-1,CASSFERTEQFF
16,TRBV15,CATSRTDFGSNQPQHF
18,TRBV7-2,CASSKTGKGSSTGYEQYF
14,TRBV6-5,CASPGGPLLDEQYF
15,TRBV7-6,CASSRMTGGNTEAFF
13,TRBV6-6,CASSPGGGALNTF
14,TRBV6-5,CASQLWGGQDTQYF
10,TRBV29-1,CSVRDSEAFF
15,TRBV4-2,CASSPRGGEVETQYF
15,TRBV9,CASSDGTSGAGELFF
15,TRBV6-1,CASSEISGAKNIQYF
18,TRBV24-1,CATSDTQAGTGGLNEQFF
15,TRBV3-1/TRBV3-2,CASSQDGGPYNEQFF
15,TRBV28,CASLNTGGGNQPQHF
14,TRBV4-2,CASRLRDRETEAFF
15,TRBV13,CASSFLREVAGELFF
15,TRBV7-7,CASSPRLAGSGELFF
16,TRBV28,CASNFKSANSYNEQFF
13,TRBV27,CASRGGTNYGYTF
15,TRBV7-9,CASSPGQGDTGELFF
15,TRBV6-2/TRBV6-3,CASSELGTGGREAFF
17,TRBV7-9,CASSLGQTRDSSYGYTF
11,TRBV5-1,CASSEGYEQYF
14,TRBV11-2,CASSLTAGDNEQFF
16,TRBV5-1,CASSLVASESGNTIYF
13,TRBV2,CASNGQDHNEQFF
15,TRBV7-2,CASSLAISGGHEQYF
15,TRBV5-4,CASSPGLTKGGELFF
14,TRBV7-6,CASSLFRDQETQYF
14,TRBV10-3,CAISGGQGGETQYF
17,TRBV5-1,CASSLGLAGVVYNEQFF
16,TRBV10-3,CAISESITGTYNEQFF
13,TRBV12-3/TRBV12-4,CASRRQGNIPLHF
15,TRBV11-2,CASSLRGSPWNEQFF
16,TRBV7-3,CASSLNQRGNTGELFF
15,TRBV19,CASTGTGGKWGELFF